A single sample is the source of the 11 T cell receptor beta chains below, sequenced in a study of cytomegalovirus exposure and HLA in healthy donors. PCR involved 60 Vbeta and 13 Jbeta primers. Profiling relied on immunoSEQ multiplex PCR, and the TCRdb table lists in-frame clones only, not all of them. The sample's table shows roughly 40,000 clones. Sequencing was carried out using PBMCs. These receptors were collected from a man aged 40-49 years in good health and CMV-seropositive.

The chain employs TRBV28 and TRBJ1-1, with TRBD1 matching 7 bases. The CDR3 length is 15 residues. Germline V gene data show CDR1 as MDHEN and CDR2 as SYDVKM. J was trimmed by 0 bases and V by 2 bases; bases with no gene match: 3. Written as DNA, the CDR3 is TGTGCCAGCAGTTTAGCGGGACAGCTGAACACTGAAGCTTTCTTT. Translation gives CASSLAGQLNTEAFF.

The chain employs TRBV7-9 and TRBJ2-1, with D possibly matching TRBD1 (5 bases). Germline loops: CDR1 SEHNR, CDR2 FQNEAQ (reference sequence). The CDR3 runs to 12 residues. The ends were cut back, 6 bases at V and 9 bases at J, with 12 bases in the middle. CDR3 amino acids: CASSPWGLEQFF. In DNA form, the CDR3 reads TGTGCCAGCAGTCCGTGGGGCCTTGAGCAGTTCTTC. The variable domain in full, with the rest retrieved from reference TRBV7-9 and TRBJ2-1, is DTGVSQNPRHKITKRGQNVTFRCDPISEHNRLYWYRQTLGQGPEFLTYFQNEAQLEKSRLLSDRFSAERPKGSFSTLEIQRTEQGDSAMYLCASSPWGLEQFFGPGTRLTVL.

The CDR3 DNA is TGCGCCAGCAGCTTACAACCGGGACTAAAAGACAATGAGCAGTTCTTC. Encoded protein: CASSLQPGLKDNEQFF. The rearrangement uses TRBV5-1 and TRBJ2-1; TRBD2 matches 7 bases. Germline CDR1 reads SGHRS; CDR2 reads YFSETQ. J lost 5 bases, V lost 2 bases, and 10 bases had no gene match. This CDR3 has 16 amino acids. The full variable domain, with the rest looked up from reference TRBV5-1 and TRBJ2-1, is KAGVTQTPRYLIKTRGQQVTLSCSPISGHRSVSWYQQTPGQGLQFLFEYFSETQRNKGNFPGRFSGRQFSNSRSEMNVSTLELGDSALYLCASSLQPGLKDNEQFFGPGTRLTVL.

Concerning this clone: At one boundary the junction diverges from the germline segment, which might be a read error. The rearrangement links TRBV7-7 to TRBJ2-3; TRBD2 might be the D (5 bases). CDR3 length: 15 residues. CDR1 and CDR2 from the germline V gene are SSHAT and FNYEAQ (reference sequence). This CDR3 reads CASSLVGSNTDTQYF. CDR3 DNA: TGTGCTAGCAGCTTAGTAGGGAGCAACACAGATACGCAGTATTTT.

The chain is built from TRBV9 and TRBJ2-3; 9 positions agree with TRBD2. From germline, CDR1 is SGDLS and CDR2 YYNGEE. Trimming at V came to 0 bases and at J to 4 bases, leaving 9 bases not matched to a gene. The CDR3 consists of 17 residues. The CDR3, as DNA: TGTGCCAGCAGCGTAGGGTCGCGGGAGGGGAGGGCAGATACGCAGTATTTT. As protein: CASSVGSREGRADTQYF.

V usage is TRBV11-2 and J usage is TRBJ2-5, with a tentative D call TRBD1 (7 bases). CDR1 SGHAT and CDR2 FQNNGV come from the germline V gene. This CDR3 has 14 amino acids. V shed 3 bases and J shed 5 bases, with 13 bases lying between them. The CDR3 is CASSFGGGGETQYF. The CDR3 DNA follows: TGTGCCAGCAGCTTCGGAGGGGGCGGGGAGACCCAGTACTTC.

The rearrangement uses TRBV7-8 and TRBJ1-1, with D unclear. V was pared by 5 bases and J by 5 bases, with 9 bases between. CDR3 length: 12 amino acids. Germline assignment: CDR1 SGHVS and CDR2 FQNEAQ. In DNA form, the CDR3 reads TGTGCCAGCAGCCGAGGAAGGACTGAAGCTTTCTTT. Its translation is CASSRGRTEAFF.

This chain joins TRBV30 and TRBJ2-1; D is unresolved. Germline CDR1 and CDR2: GTSNPN and SVGIG (reference sequence). Trimming took 5 bases from V and 5 from J, leaving 7 bases between them. The CDR3 runs 11 residues. In DNA form, the CDR3 reads TGTGCCTGGGACTTCCACAATGAGCAGTTCTTC. Translating it yields CAWDFHNEQFF.

The V gene is TRBV5-1, the J gene TRBJ2-1; unclear D gene. V dropped 1 base and J dropped 4 bases, with 12 bases sitting between them. Germline CDR1 SGHRS, CDR2 YFSETQ. CDR3 size: 15 residues. CDR3 coding DNA: TGCGCCAGCAGCTTGCGTATATCCCAGTACAATGAGCAGTTCTTC. Its translation: CASSLRISQYNEQFF.

J is TRBJ1-2 and V is TRBV5-1; D is undetermined. CDR3 size: 15 residues. In germline, CDR1 is SGHRS, CDR2 YFSETQ. Trimming took 3 bases from V and 1 from J, leaving 13 bases between them. CDR3 in amino acids: CASSSSAGSNYGYTF. DNA of the CDR3: TGCGCCAGCAGCTCGTCGGCGGGCAGTAACTATGGCTACACCTTC.

V and J are TRBV7-8 and TRBJ2-1, with D possibly matching TRBD2 (7 bases). Germline assignment: CDR1 SGHVS and CDR2 FQNEAQ. The CDR3 is 16 residues long. V lost 5 bases to trimming and J lost 3 bases, with 17 bases between them. The CDR3 protein is CASSLGGLADYNEQFF. The CDR3 coding sequence is TGTGCCAGCAGCCTTGGGGGGCTAGCGGACTACAATGAGCAGTTCTTC.